This T cell receptor beta chain was obtained from a study of blood T cells in healthy people across ages. Alongside a J-beta primer mix, a sample-barcoded 5' primer served in a second PCR lasting roughly 6 to 11 cycles. One entry per CDR3 protein results from TCRdb running MiXCR on the 5' RACE reads. The profile covers nearly 1 million distinct CDR3 sequences, with around 54% appearing a single time and 20% to 25% taken by the ten largest. Healthy Russian Caucasian donors spanned ages about 6 to 100 years. Overall study findings and caveats: The study lacked donor CMV status, which possibly confounded expanded clonotype changes.

This clonotype occurred many times. Its antigen is undetermined. CDR3 length: 14 residues. Germline CDR1 reads LGHDT; CDR2 reads YNNKEL (reference sequence). Germline trimming cut 3 bases from V and 5 bases from J; bases unmatched to any gene: 5. Sequences were obtained from blood. The TCR comes from a woman in her sixties in good health. This chain links TRBV3-1 with TRBJ2-7; 9 positions match TRBD1. The CDR3 sequence: CASSQGQGEDEQYF. The CDR3 bases are TGTGCCAGCAGCCAGGGACAGGGAGAGGACGAGCAGTACTTC.